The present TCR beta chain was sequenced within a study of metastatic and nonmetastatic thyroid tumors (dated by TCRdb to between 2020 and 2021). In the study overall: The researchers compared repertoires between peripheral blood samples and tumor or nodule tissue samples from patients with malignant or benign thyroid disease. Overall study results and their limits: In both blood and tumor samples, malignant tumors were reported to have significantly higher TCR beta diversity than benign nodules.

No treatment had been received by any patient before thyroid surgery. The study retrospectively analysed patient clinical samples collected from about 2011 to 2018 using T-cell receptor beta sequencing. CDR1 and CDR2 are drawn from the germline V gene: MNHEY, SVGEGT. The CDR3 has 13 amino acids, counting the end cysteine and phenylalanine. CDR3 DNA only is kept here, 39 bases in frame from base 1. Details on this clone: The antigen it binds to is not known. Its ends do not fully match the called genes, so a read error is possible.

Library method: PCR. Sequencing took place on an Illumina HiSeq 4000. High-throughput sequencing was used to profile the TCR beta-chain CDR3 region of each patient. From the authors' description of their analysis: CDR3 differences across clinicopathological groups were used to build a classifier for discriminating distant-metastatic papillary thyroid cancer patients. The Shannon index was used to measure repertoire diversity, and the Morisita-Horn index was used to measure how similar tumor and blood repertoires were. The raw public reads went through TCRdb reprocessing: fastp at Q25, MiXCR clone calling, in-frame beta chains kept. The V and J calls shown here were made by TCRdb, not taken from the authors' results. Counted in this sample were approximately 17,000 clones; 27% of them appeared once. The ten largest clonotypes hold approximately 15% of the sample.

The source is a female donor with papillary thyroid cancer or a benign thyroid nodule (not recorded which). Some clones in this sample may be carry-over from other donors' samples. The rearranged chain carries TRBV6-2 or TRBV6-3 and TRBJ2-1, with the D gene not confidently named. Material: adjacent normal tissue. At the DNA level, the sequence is TGTGCCAGCAGCCAACCCAGCTACACTGAGCAGTTCTTC. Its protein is CASSQPSYTEQFF.